This T cell receptor (beta chain) appears in the sequencing data of a study of cytomegalovirus exposure and HLA in healthy donors. PCR amplification relied on 60 Vbeta primers (plus 13 Jbeta primers). Profiled with immunoSEQ multiplex PCR; TCRdb holds only in-frame clones, not every one. The table records about 160,000 clones, 65% to 85% of them present only once. Remarks on this clone: The antigen remains undetermined.

CDR3 size: 19 residues. CDR1 is PRHDT, CDR2 FYEKMQ, per germline (reference sequence). Trimming cost V 1 base and J 1 base; bases outside gene matches: 12. Findings and caveats of the study: Confirmation in vitro established that a few CMV-associated chains were specific for CMV antigens. According to the study, 160 or so TCR beta chains were cytomegalovirus-associated. High specificity and sensitivity for cytomegalovirus status were reported for the classifier. Roughly uniform sequencing depth across donors was assumed, possibly incorrectly.

Sequenced: PBMCs. This chain connects TRBV13 to TRBJ2-3; 9 bases fit TRBD1. The sequence came from a middle-aged man in good health and CMV-seropositive. CDR3 DNA: TGTGCCAGCAGCTTAGTTAACCCATATACAGGGGGCGGCACAGATACGCAGTATTTT. Residues: CASSLVNPYTGGGTDTQYF.